The rows below give T cell receptor beta chains drawn from one sample of a study of blood T cell repertoires in COVID-19. Sequenced by immunoSEQ multiplex PCR; TCRdb stores in-frame clones only, minus some. This table holds under 350,000 clones, around 89% found once. The material sequenced was peripheral blood. Receptors were obtained from a man aged 40-49 years with acute or convalescent COVID-19. The conserved cysteine and the conserved F or W are not part of the CDR3 here. The D gene is left open where the match is weak. For some rows the clone size is stated as once, few or many, or as a class when expanded; others skip it.

j_call | cdr3_length | v_call | clone_size | d_call | cdr3_aa
TRBJ2-3 | 14 | TRBV9 | . | TRBD2 | ASSVVLAGGTDTQY
TRBJ1-1 | 14 | TRBV5-1 | once | . | ASSLEEGSMDTEAF
TRBJ1-2 | 13 | TRBV27 | . | . | ASSLRRGTAYGYT
TRBJ1-5 | 11 | TRBV19 | . | TRBD1 | ASSPGGRQPQH
TRBJ2-2 | 12 | TRBV7-7 | . | TRBD1 | ASSLQGYTGELF
TRBJ1-1 | 13 | TRBV13 | . | . | ASSGYGQLNTEAF
TRBJ1-2 | 12 | TRBV25-1 | few | . | ATNPDGAPSGYT
TRBJ2-3 | 16 | TRBV20-1 | . | TRBD2 | SASATPGGGDFTDTQY
TRBJ2-2 | 11 | TRBV5-6 | . | . | ASCPRGTGELF
TRBJ2-2 | 14 | TRBV5-1 | few | . | ASSLAQGGNTGELF
TRBJ2-1 | 13 | TRBV5-1 | . | TRBD2 | ASSRSGGALREQF
TRBJ2-3 | 14 | TRBV10-2 | . | TRBD2 | ASSETSGGAADTQY
TRBJ1-5 | 12 | TRBV2 | . | TRBD1 | ASSKTGGRQPQH
TRBJ1-6 | 13 | TRBV6-6 | few | TRBD1 | ASSINRGSYSPLH
TRBJ1-2 | 8 | TRBV20-1 | . | . | SATNYGYT
TRBJ2-1 | 13 | TRBV9 | . | . | ASSVWGGLDNEQF
TRBJ1-2 | 12 | TRBV30 | . | TRBD1 | AWSVRQGPGGYT
TRBJ1-2 | 13 | TRBV5-5 | . | . | ASSLGGLSNYGYT
TRBJ2-1 | 13 | TRBV5-1 | . | TRBD2 | ASSLAGGAYNEQF
TRBJ2-5 | 12 | TRBV5-1 | . | . | ASSLNTAQETQY
TRBJ2-7 | 13 | TRBV5-1 | . | . | ASSLEGGPWDEQY
TRBJ2-7 | 9 | TRBV20-1 | . | . | SARDRGEQY
TRBJ2-7 | 15 | TRBV24-1 | . | TRBD1 | ATSDTRTTGGGYEQY
TRBJ1-1 | 10 | TRBV5-1 | . | . | ASSSMNTEAF
TRBJ2-7 | 11 | TRBV6-5 | . | . | ASSKALAYEQY
TRBJ1-2 | 13 | TRBV7-9 | . | . | ASSPLQSSVSGYT
TRBJ2-7 | 12 | TRBV27 | . | TRBD1 | ASSSADRTYEQY
TRBJ2-7 | 11 | TRBV9 | . | . | ASSVASTYEQY
TRBJ1-4 | 13 | TRBV18 | . | . | ASSAGTATNEKLF
TRBJ2-2 | 13 | TRBV7-3 | . | . | ASSPGQKNTGELF
TRBJ1-2 | 10 | TRBV29-1 | . | . | SVQGFEDGYT
TRBJ2-2 | 11 | TRBV5-1 | . | . | ASSLGGAGELF
TRBJ2-7 | 9 | TRBV19 | few | TRBD1 | ASRDRERLY
TRBJ2-7 | 11 | TRBV6-5 | . | . | ASGRMDTKEQY
TRBJ2-7 | 11 | TRBV10-3 | . | TRBD1 | AIRTGSSYEQY
TRBJ2-7 | 12 | TRBV5-6 | . | . | ASSFPTAPYEQY
TRBJ2-7 | 11 | TRBV6-5 | . | TRBD1 | ASSYSTGVEQY
TRBJ2-7 | 10 | TRBV2 | . | TRBD1 | ASRQGAYEQY
TRBJ2-3 | 16 | TRBV11-3 | . | TRBD2 | ASSLRLAGGSRADTQY
TRBJ2-2 | 10 | TRBV2 | . | . | ASLESSGELF
TRBJ2-2 | 14 | TRBV5-1 | . | TRBD2 | ASSWGTSGVTGELF
TRBJ1-5 | 12 | TRBV15 | . | . | ATGQGISNQPQH
TRBJ1-4 | 12 | TRBV19 | . | . | ASSIHPSSEKLF
TRBJ1-2 | 13 | TRBV7-2 | . | . | ASTPREGRPRGYT
TRBJ1-6 | 15 | TRBV7-9 | few | . | ASSWWVGGSYNSPLH
TRBJ2-2 | 12 | TRBV7-2 | . | TRBD1 | ASSRDSKAGELF